Below are 30 T cell receptor beta chains sequenced from a single sample in a study of T-cell memory formation after mild COVID-19. TCRdb re-derived calls from the 5' RACE reads in MiXCR, one entry per CDR3 protein. The sample has 450,000 to 650,000 distinct CDR3 sequences; roughly 22% are singletons. Material for sequencing was PBMCs or a T cell subset sorted from them (not recorded which). The source of these receptors is an adult woman who had mild COVID-19 (a few samples of this study predate the infection). Cell type and time point are not known.

This chain uses TRBV9 with TRBJ2-7; D assignment may be TRBD1 or TRBD2 (5 bases each). CDR3 length: 13 amino acids. CDR1 is SGDLS, CDR2 YYNGEE, per germline. Trimming removed 0 bases from V and 5 bases from J, with 9 bases in between. The CDR3 loop is CASSVGRDHEQYF. The CDR3 DNA is TGTGCCAGCAGCGTAGGAAGGGACCACGAGCAGTACTTC. Drawing the rest from reference TRBV9 and TRBJ2-7, the complete variable domain is DSGVTQTPKHLITATGQRVTLRCSPRSGDLSVYWYQQSLDQGLQFLIQYYNGEERAKGNILERFSAQQFPDLHSELNLSSLELGDSALYFCASSVGRDHEQYFGPGTRLTVT.

The V gene is TRBV20-1, the J gene TRBJ1-2, with TRBD1 as a possible D gene (6 bases). Per germline, CDR1 DFQATT and CDR2 SNEGSKA (reference sequence). The CDR3 is 15 amino acids. V lost 3 bases, J lost 4 bases, and 18 bases lay in between. This CDR3 reads CSASGRGGDIYGYTF. CDR3 DNA: TGCAGTGCTAGCGGTCGGGGGGGCGATATCTATGGCTACACCTTC.

The rearrangement joins TRBV2 to TRBJ1-2; tentative D call: TRBD1 (5 bases). The CDR3 runs 16 residues. Germline assignment: CDR1 SNHLY and CDR2 FYNNEI. Between the trimmed V and J ends, which lost 6 bases and 1 base, there was a span of 18 bases. This CDR3 reads CASRALGAGLNYGYTF. The CDR3 DNA reads as TGTGCCAGCAGGGCCCTGGGTGCAGGGCTTAACTATGGCTACACCTTC.

V gene TRBV7-2 combines with J gene TRBJ1-2; maybe TRBD1 (5 bases). Trimming took 0 bases from V and 6 from J, leaving 17 bases between them. CDR3 length: 16 residues. Germline lookup yields CDR1 SGHTA and CDR2 FQGNSA. CDR3 coding DNA: TGTGCCAGCAGCTTAGCGGGGTCAGGGATTATTCATGGCTACACCTTC. This gives the protein CASSLAGSGIIHGYTF.

This clonotype was recorded a few times. The rearrangement joins TRBV6-5 to TRBJ2-3; D call uncertain. CDR3 length: 14 residues. The germline V gene has CDR1 MNHEY and CDR2 SVGAGI. Deletions cut 4 bases from V and 0 bases from J, with 8 bases between. CDR3 protein: CASSLRRSTDTQYF. CDR3 bases: TGTGCCAGCAGTTTGAGACGGAGCACAGATACGCAGTATTTT.

The rearrangement joins TRBV6-1 to TRBJ2-7; either TRBD1 or TRBD2 may supply D (5 bases each). Trimming shortened V by 1 base and J by 0 bases, and 13 bases separated the two germline ends. This CDR3 is 16 amino acids long. Germline V gene sequence: CDR1 MNHNS, CDR2 SASEGT. CDR3 residues: CASSEEVAGGSYEQYF. The CDR3 nucleotides are TGTGCCAGCAGTGAAGAGGTGGCTGGGGGCTCCTACGAGCAGTACTTC.

The chain carries TRBV27 and TRBJ1-5, with a tentative D call TRBD1 (5 bases). This CDR3 contains 16 residues. Germline values: CDR1 MNHEY, CDR2 SMNVEV (reference sequence). The ends were cut back, 2 bases at V and 7 bases at J, with 18 bases in the middle. Here the CDR3 reads CASSLSLGGVLQPQHF. CDR3 sequence (DNA): TGTGCCAGCAGTTTAAGCCTTGGGGGAGTCTTGCAGCCCCAGCATTTT.

For this clonotype: Since a much larger clone is just one base distant, this may be a read error. The V call is TRBV7-2, the J call TRBJ2-4; no definite D call. The CDR3 runs to 15 residues. Germline values: CDR1 SGHTA, CDR2 FQGNSA. V was pared by 6 bases and J by 7 bases, with 19 bases between. The CDR3 coding sequence is TGTGCCAGCAGACGAGACACGACTTTGGGGAACATTCAGTACTTC. It yields the protein CASRRDTTLGNIQYF.

This chain links TRBV20-1 with TRBJ1-2, with D hard to call. Per the germline V gene, CDR1 is DFQATT and CDR2 is SNEGSKA (reference sequence). Trimming shortened V by 1 base and J by 3 bases, and 6 bases separated the two germline ends. The CDR3 loop spans 12 amino acids. The CDR3 loop reads CSARGADYGYTF. The CDR3 nucleotides read TGCAGTGCTAGAGGGGCAGACTATGGCTACACCTTC.

The chain is built from TRBV6-1 and TRBJ2-7; D is possibly TRBD2 (6 bases). The germline CDR1 and CDR2 sequences are MNHNS and SASEGT. The CDR3 loop spans 15 amino acids. Trimming stripped 6 bases from V and 2 bases from J, with 17 bases between. The CDR3 DNA reads as TGTGCCAGCAGGGGGGGACTGCTACTGACCTACGAGCAGTACTTC. It is translated as CASRGGLLLTYEQYF.

This clonotype came up many times. The chain joins TRBV21-1 to TRBJ2-1; the table names TRBD2, a call not compared with the DNA. TRBV21-1 is an annotated pseudogene. This CDR3 is 13 amino acids long. DNA for the CDR3: TGTGCCCCCACCCGGGGGGCCGCAATGAAGCAGTTCTTC. Translation gives CAPTRGAAMKQFF.

The V call is TRBV5-1, the J call TRBJ1-2; 12 nucleotides line up with TRBD1. V was clipped by 2 bases and J by 7 bases; unmatched bases: 12. This CDR3 spans 17 amino acids. The V gene's germline CDR1 is SGHRS and CDR2 YFSETQ. CDR3: CASSFGTGGEAIGGYTF. The CDR3 DNA reads as TGCGCCAGCAGCTTCGGGACAGGGGGCGAGGCAATTGGTGGCTACACCTTC.

The chain recombines TRBV24-1 with TRBJ2-2; TRBD1 is a possible D gene (6 bases). V was cut by 4 bases and J by 1 base, with 12 bases left in between. The CDR3 consists of 16 residues. Germline V CDR1 and CDR2: KGHDR, SFDVKD. The CDR3 spells CATSDPGHGNTGELFF. Written as DNA, the CDR3 is TGTGCCACCAGTGACCCGGGACACGGGAACACCGGGGAGCTGTTTTTT.

The chain employs TRBV7-2 and TRBJ2-7; D tentatively fits TRBD1 or TRBD2 (6 bases each). Germline CDR1 reads SGHTA; CDR2 reads FQGNSA. This CDR3 comprises 13 residues. V was cut by 5 bases and J by 6 bases, with 14 bases left in between. The CDR3 spells CASSRRGVPEQYF. The CDR3 DNA follows: TGTGCCAGCAGCCGAAGGGGGGTTCCCGAGCAGTACTTC.

CDR3 nucleotide sequence: TGTGCCAGCAGCTTTCGGGGATCGGGGACTGAAGCTTTCTTT. It yields the protein CASSFRGSGTEAFF. V and J are TRBV7-3 and TRBJ1-1; D is undetermined. This CDR3 comprises 14 residues. CDR1 and CDR2 from the germline V gene are SGHTA and FQGTGA. Trimming left V 3 bases short and J 5 bases short, with 13 bases between.

This clonotype was detected a few times. The chain uses TRBV25-1 and TRBJ1-2; the D gene is possibly TRBD1 (5 bases). Germline V gene data show CDR1 as MGHDK and CDR2 as SYGVNS. The length of the CDR3 is 15 residues. Trimming pared 6 bases from V and 8 bases from J, leaving 22 bases between. The CDR3 sequence: CASSHFTQGWWGYTF. The CDR3 DNA reads TGTGCCAGCAGCCACTTTACCCAGGGATGGTGGGGCTACACCTTC.

The V gene is TRBV29-1, the J gene TRBJ1-4; no reliable D call. Trimming removed 4 bases from V and 5 bases from J, with 8 bases in between. CDR1 and CDR2 from the germline V gene are SQVTM and ANQGSEA. CDR3 length equals 12 residues. CDR3 loop: CSVGRGNEKLFF. DNA of the CDR3: TGCAGCGTTGGGAGAGGAAATGAAAAACTGTTTTTT.

The rearrangement joins TRBV5-6 to TRBJ1-4, with D possibly being TRBD1 (5 bases). Germline V gene lookup returns CDR1 SGHDT and CDR2 YYEEEE. V lost 1 base to trimming and J lost 10 bases, with 11 bases between them. This CDR3 spans 13 amino acids. In DNA, the CDR3 is TGTGCCAGCAGCTTGCGAACAGGAGGAAAACTGTTTTTT. It translates to CASSLRTGGKLFF. Together with reference TRBV5-6 and TRBJ1-4, the CDR3 gives the full variable domain: DAGVTQSPTHLIKTRGQQVTLRCSPKSGHDTVSWYQQALGQGPQFIFQYYEEEERQRGNFPDRFSGHQFPNYSSELNVNALLLGDSALYLCASSLRTGGKLFFGSGTQLSVL.

This chain connects TRBV6-5 to TRBJ2-5; possible D gene TRBD1, 8 bases. V lost 6 bases, J lost 5 bases, and 19 bases lay in between. Germline V gene data show CDR1 as MNHEY and CDR2 as SVGAGI. The CDR3 extends over 15 amino acids. CDR3 sequence (DNA): TGTGCCAGCAGCACACTCACAGGGGGGGACGAGACCCAGTACTTC. It codes for CASSTLTGGDETQYF.

This clonotype occurred many times. The chain couples TRBV5-1 to TRBJ2-7; 9 nucleotides align to TRBD1. Germline CDR1 reads SGHRS; CDR2 reads YFSETQ. The CDR3 is 14 residues long. J was trimmed by 0 bases and V by 5 bases; bases with no gene match: 3. The CDR3 reads CASRPGQGSYEQYF. CDR3 sequence (DNA): TGCGCCAGCAGGCCGGGACAGGGCTCCTACGAGCAGTACTTC.

This clonotype has ten or more counts. The chain links TRBV5-1 to TRBJ2-3; TRBD2 might be the D (5 bases). The V end lost 4 bases, the J end lost 2 bases, and 11 bases lay between the germline ends. The CDR3 extends over 14 amino acids. Germline V lookup: CDR1 SGHRS, CDR2 YFSETQ. CDR3 in amino acids: CASSVDYLTDTQYF. Written as DNA, the CDR3 is TGCGCCAGCAGCGTCGACTACCTCACAGATACGCAGTATTTT.

The gene calls are TRBV12-3 or TRBV12-4 and TRBJ2-4; TRBD1 matches at 10 bases. This CDR3 region has 15 residues. With V trimmed by 5 bases and J by 5 bases, 6 bases remained unmatched. CDR3 amino acids: CASSPGQGIENIQYF. For the CDR3, the DNA is TGTGCCAGCAGTCCGGGACAGGGGATCGAAAACATTCAGTACTTC.

This sequence joins TRBV7-2 and TRBJ1-2; 10 bases map to TRBD1. Trimming at V came to 4 bases and at J to 7 bases, leaving 12 bases not matched to a gene. The V gene's germline CDR1 is SGHTA and CDR2 FQGNSA. CDR3 length equals 16 residues. The CDR3 region is CASSYGTGAVLSGYTF. CDR3 sequence (DNA): TGTGCCAGCAGCTATGGGACAGGGGCTGTACTGAGTGGCTACACCTTC.

This clonotype was detected a few times. The chain recombines TRBV6-6 with TRBJ2-5, with D hard to call. Trimming left V 0 bases short and J 4 bases short, with 6 bases between. Germline CDR1 is MNHNY and CDR2 is SVGAGI (reference sequence). The CDR3 spans 13 residues. The CDR3 spells CASSYSRVETQYF. In DNA, the CDR3 is TGTGCCAGCAGTTACTCGCGCGTAGAGACCCAGTACTTC.

This clonotype has a handful of counts. The chain couples TRBV5-4 to TRBJ2-2; 14 bases match TRBD2. Looked up from germline, CDR1 is SGHNT and CDR2 is YYREEE (reference sequence). This CDR3 contains 16 residues. With 0 bases clipped from V and 6 bases from J, the junction kept 1 base outside the gene matches. CDR3 sequence (DNA): TGTGCCAGCAGCTTGGGGGGACTAGCGGGAGCCGGGGAGCTGTTTTTT. Its translation: CASSLGGLAGAGELFF.

The chain links TRBV19 to TRBJ2-7; D might be TRBD1 (6 bases). V lost 7 bases and J 0 bases, leaving 10 bases between the germline ends. The CDR3 runs 13 residues. The germline gives CDR1 LNHDA, CDR2 SQIVND (reference sequence). CDR3 DNA: TGTGCCAGTAACAGGGCCGGCTCCTACGAGCAGTACTTC. This encodes CASNRAGSYEQYF.

This clonotype was counted between two and nine times. This CDR3 is CASRARTDNYGYTF. As DNA, the CDR3 is TGTGCCAGCAGAGCCCGGACGGATAACTATGGCTACACCTTC. The chain uses TRBV6-6 and TRBJ1-2, with no clear D. Trimming shortened V by 6 bases and J by 1 base, and 12 bases separated the two germline ends. Germline values: CDR1 MNHNY, CDR2 SVGAGI (reference sequence). The length of the CDR3 is 14 residues.

J is TRBJ2-4 and V is TRBV12-3 or TRBV12-4; either TRBD1 or TRBD2 may supply D (5 bases each). The CDR3 consists of 11 residues. The V end was cut by 3 bases, the J end by 11 bases, with 8 bases between. CDR3 nucleotides: TGTGCCAGCAGTTTCCGGGACCTTCAGTACTTC. This encodes CASSFRDLQYF.

CDR3 sequence: CSAPPFGITKNIQYF. DNA for the CDR3: TGCAGTGCTCCTCCATTCGGGATAACCAAAAACATTCAGTACTTC. The rearrangement links TRBV20-1 to TRBJ2-4, with D possibly TRBD2 on 5 matching bases. Germline-derived CDR1 and CDR2 are DFQATT and SNEGSKA (reference sequence). This CDR3 region has 15 residues. The V end lost 5 bases, the J end lost 2 bases, and 16 bases lay between the germline ends.

V usage is TRBV19 and J usage is TRBJ2-3; D perhaps matches TRBD2 (5 bases). The V end lost 3 bases, the J end lost 2 bases, and 9 bases lay between the germline ends. The CDR3 extends over 14 amino acids. Germline V gene data show CDR1 as LNHDA and CDR2 as SQIVND (reference sequence). The CDR3 DNA reads as TGTGCCAGTAGTATGAGGGAGTCCACAGATACGCAGTATTTT. The encoded protein is CASSMRESTDTQYF.